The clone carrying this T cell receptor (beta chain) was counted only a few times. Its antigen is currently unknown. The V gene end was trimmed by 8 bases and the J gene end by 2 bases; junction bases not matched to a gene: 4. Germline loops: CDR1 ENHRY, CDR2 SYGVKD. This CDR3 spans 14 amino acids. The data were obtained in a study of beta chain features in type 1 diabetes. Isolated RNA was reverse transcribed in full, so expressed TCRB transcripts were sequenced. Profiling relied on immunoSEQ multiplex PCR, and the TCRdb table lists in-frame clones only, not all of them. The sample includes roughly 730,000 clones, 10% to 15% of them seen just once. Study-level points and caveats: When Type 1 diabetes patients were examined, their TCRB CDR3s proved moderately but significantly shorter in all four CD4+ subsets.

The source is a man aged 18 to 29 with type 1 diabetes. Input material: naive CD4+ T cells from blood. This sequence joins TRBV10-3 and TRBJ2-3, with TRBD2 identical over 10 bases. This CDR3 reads CAIDTSGNTDTQYF. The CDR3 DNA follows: TGTGCCATCGACACTAGCGGGAACACAGATACGCAGTATTTT.